This T cell receptor (beta chain) originates from a study of blood T cell repertoires in COVID-19. About the research overall: Nucleic acid was either cDNA or gDNA, and it came from T cells, B-cell-depleted T cells, or PBMCs.

The CDR3 runs 15 residues. V lost 0 bases and J lost 4; bases outside the gene matches: 2. The V gene's germline CDR1 is SGHVS and CDR2 FNYEAQ. TCRdb's copy holds only in-frame clones and misses some; the assay was immunoSEQ multiplex PCR. This sample has 300,000 or so clones, with over 70% found just once. The V call is TRBV7-6, the J call TRBJ1-2; TRBD1 matches 10 bases. The sequenced sample consisted of peripheral blood. The receptor comes from a woman aged 40 to 49 who had recovered from COVID-19. CDR3 protein: CASSLAGDRGYGYTF. The CDR3 coding sequence is TGTGCCAGCAGCTTAGCGGGGGACAGGGGCTATGGCTACACCTTC.